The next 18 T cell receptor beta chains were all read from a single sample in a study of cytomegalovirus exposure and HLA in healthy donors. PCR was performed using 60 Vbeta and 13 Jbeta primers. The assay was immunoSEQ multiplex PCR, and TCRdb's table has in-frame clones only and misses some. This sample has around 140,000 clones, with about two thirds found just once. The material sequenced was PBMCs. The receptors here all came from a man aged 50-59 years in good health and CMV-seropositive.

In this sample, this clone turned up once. CDR3 sequence (DNA): TGCAGCGTTGTTCCTCTAGGGGCGCCGGCAGATACGCAGTATTTT. Translation: CSVVPLGAPADTQYF. The genes are TRBV29-1 and TRBJ2-3; possible D gene TRBD1, 5 bases. Germline V CDR1 and CDR2: SQVTM, ANQGSEA. CDR3 length: 15 residues. The germline V and J ends were trimmed by 4 bases and 4 bases, with 18 bases remaining between them.

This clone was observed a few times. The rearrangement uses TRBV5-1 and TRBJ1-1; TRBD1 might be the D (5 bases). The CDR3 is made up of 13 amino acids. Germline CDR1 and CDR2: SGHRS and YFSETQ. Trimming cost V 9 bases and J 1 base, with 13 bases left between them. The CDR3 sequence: CATSQEPNTEAFF. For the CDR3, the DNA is TGCGCCACCTCACAGGAGCCGAACACTGAAGCTTTCTTT.

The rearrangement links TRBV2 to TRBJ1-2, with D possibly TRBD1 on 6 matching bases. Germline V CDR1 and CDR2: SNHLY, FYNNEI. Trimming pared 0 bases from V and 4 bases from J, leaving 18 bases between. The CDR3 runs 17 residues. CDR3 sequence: CASSEARGGRSSYGYTF. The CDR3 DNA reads TGTGCCAGCAGTGAAGCGAGGGGGGGAAGATCCTCCTATGGCTACACCTTC.

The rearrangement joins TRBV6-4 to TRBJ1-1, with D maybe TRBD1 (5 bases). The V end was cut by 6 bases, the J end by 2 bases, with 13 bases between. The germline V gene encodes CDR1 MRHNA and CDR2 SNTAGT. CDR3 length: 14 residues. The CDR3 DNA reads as TGTGCCAGCAGCCCGGACAACCGTAACACTGAAGCTTTCTTT. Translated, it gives CASSPDNRNTEAFF.

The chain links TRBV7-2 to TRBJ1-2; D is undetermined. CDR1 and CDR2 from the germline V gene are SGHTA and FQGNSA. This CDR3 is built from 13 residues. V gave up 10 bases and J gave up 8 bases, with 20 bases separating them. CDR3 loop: CATTEPARQGYTF. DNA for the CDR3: TGTGCCACCACAGAGCCCGCCAGGCAGGGCTACACCTTC.

Here the CDR3 DNA reads TGCAGCGTTAACCTGGCAGGGGTAGATACGCAGTATTTT. Protein product: CSVNLAGVDTQYF. The chain combines TRBV29-1 with TRBJ2-3, with D perhaps TRBD1 (6 bases). Germline-derived CDR1 and CDR2 are SQVTM and ANQGSEA. The CDR3 totals 13 residues. Trimming removed 5 bases from V and 5 bases from J, with 14 bases in between.

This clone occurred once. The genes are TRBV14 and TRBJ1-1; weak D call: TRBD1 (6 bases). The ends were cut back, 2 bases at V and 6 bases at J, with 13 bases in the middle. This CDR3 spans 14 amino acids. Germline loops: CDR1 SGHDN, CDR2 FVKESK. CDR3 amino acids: CASSQWQGRAEAFF. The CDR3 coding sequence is TGTGCCAGCAGCCAATGGCAGGGGAGGGCTGAAGCTTTCTTT. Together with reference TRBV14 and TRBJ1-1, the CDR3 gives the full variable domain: EAGVTQFPSHSVIEKGQTVTLRCDPISGHDNLYWYRRVMGKEIKFLLHFVKESKQDESGMPNNRFLAERTGGTYSTLKVQPAELEDSGVYFCASSQWQGRAEAFFGQGTRLTVV.

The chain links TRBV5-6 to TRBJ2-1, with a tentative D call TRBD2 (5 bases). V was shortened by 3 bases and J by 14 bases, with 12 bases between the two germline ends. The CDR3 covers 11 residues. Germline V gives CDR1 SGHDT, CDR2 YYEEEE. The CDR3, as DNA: TGTGCCAGCAGCTACGGACTCTCGGAGTTCTTC. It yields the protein CASSYGLSEFF.

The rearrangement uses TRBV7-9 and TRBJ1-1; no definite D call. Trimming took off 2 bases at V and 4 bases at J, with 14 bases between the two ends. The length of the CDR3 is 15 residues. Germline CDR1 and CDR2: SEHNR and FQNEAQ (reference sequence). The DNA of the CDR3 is TGTGCCAGCAGCTTACACCGGGCGGGCAGCACTGAAGCTTTCTTT. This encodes CASSLHRAGSTEAFF.

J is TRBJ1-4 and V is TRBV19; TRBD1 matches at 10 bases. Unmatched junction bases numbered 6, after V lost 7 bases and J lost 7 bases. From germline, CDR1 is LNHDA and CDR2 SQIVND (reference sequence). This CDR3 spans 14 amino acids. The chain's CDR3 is CASTPTGGGEKLFF. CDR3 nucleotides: TGTGCCAGTACCCCGACAGGGGGCGGTGAAAAACTGTTTTTT.

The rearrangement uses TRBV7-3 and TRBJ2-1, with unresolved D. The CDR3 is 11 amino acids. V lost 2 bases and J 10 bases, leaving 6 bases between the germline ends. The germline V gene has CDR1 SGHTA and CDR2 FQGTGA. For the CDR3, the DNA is TGTGCCAGCAGCTTAGGGCAGGAGCAGTTCTTC. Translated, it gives CASSLGQEQFF.

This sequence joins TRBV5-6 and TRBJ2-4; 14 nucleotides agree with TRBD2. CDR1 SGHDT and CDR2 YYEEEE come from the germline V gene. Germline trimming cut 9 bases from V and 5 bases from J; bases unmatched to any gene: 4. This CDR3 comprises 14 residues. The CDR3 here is CATATSGGENIQYF. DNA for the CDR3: TGTGCCACCGCGACTAGCGGGGGGGAAAACATTCAGTACTTC.

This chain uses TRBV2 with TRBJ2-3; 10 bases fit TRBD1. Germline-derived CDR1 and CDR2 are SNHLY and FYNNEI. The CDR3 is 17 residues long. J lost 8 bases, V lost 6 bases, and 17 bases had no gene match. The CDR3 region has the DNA TGTGCCAGCAGCGCAGTGGGGGGACAGGGGAGGGGCGGTACGCAGTATTTT. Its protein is CASSAVGGQGRGGTQYF.

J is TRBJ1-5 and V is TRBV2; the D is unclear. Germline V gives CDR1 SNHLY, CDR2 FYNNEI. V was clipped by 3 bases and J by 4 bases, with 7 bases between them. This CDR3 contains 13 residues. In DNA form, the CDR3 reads TGTGCCAGCAGTGAGGGCTTTAATCAGCCCCAGCATTTT. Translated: CASSEGFNQPQHF.

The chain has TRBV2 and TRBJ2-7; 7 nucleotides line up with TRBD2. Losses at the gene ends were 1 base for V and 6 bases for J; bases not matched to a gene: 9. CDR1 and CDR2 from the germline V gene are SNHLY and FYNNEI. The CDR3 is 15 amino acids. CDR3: CASSEVALGGGEQYF. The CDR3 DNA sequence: TGTGCCAGCAGTGAAGTGGCCCTTGGCGGGGGCGAGCAGTACTTC. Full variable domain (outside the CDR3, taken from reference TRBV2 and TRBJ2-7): EPEVTQTPSHQVTQMGQEVILRCVPISNHLYFYWYRQILGQKVEFLVSFYNNEISEKSEIFDDQFSVERPDGSNFTLKIRSTKLEDSAMYFCASSEVALGGGEQYFGPGTRLTVT.

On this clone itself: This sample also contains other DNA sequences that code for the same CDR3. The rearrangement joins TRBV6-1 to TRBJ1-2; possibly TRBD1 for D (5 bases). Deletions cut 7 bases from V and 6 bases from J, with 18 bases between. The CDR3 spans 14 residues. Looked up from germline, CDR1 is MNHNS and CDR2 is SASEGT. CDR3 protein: CASTRGGTGDGYTF. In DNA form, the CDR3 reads TGTGCCAGCACTCGGGGGGGGACGGGGGATGGCTACACCTTC.

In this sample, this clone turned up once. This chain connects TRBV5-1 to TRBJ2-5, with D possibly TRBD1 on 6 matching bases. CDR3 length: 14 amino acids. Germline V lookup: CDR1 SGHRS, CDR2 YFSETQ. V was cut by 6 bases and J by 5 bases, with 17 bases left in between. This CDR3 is CASIPTGSRETQYF. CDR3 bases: TGCGCCAGCATCCCGACAGGCTCCCGGGAGACCCAGTACTTC.

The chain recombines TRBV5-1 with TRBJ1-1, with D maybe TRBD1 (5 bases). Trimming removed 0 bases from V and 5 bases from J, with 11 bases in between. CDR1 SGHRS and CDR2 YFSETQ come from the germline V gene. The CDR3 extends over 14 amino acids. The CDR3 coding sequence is TGCGCCAGCAGCTTGGGGGGCTCAGGGACTGAAGCTTTCTTT. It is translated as CASSLGGSGTEAFF.